This T cell receptor beta chain was identified during a study of shared clonotypes between healthy human individuals. The CDR3 consists of 14 residues. CDR1 and CDR2 from the germline V gene are SGHDT and YYEEEE. Trimming removed 2 bases from V and 2 bases from J, with 9 bases in between. Assay: immunoSEQ multiplex PCR; the TCRdb copy retains only in-frame clones and omits some. Of about 600,000 clones listed, around 97% are singletons. The chain couples TRBV5-6 to TRBJ2-3; no firm D call. The clonotype comes from a woman aged 25 to 39 in good health. Sample: naive CD4+ T cells sorted from blood. Subset described: CD45RA+ positively selected. In DNA form, the CDR3 reads TGTGCCAGCAGCTTAGGGCAGCCCACAGATACGCAGTATTTT. Encoded protein: CASSLGQPTDTQYF.